The present T cell receptor beta chain was sequenced within a study of neoadjuvant nivolumab and ipilimumab in lung cancer. Study-wide findings and caveats: TCR richness and clonality were higher in tumors than adjacent uninvolved lung. Higher pretherapy blood TCR richness went with higher resected-tumor richness.

This clone was picked up a small number of times. Its matching antigen is unknown. This CDR3 region has 15 residues. From germline, CDR1 is SGHRS and CDR2 YFSETQ. V lost 4 bases and J 1 base, leaving 14 bases between the germline ends. Data came from immunoSEQ multiplex PCR; TCRdb stores just in-frame clones and leaves some out. The sample carries around 30,000 clones, 75% to 90% recorded once. Sample: peripheral blood, taken before neoadjuvant nivolumab, alone or with ipilimumab. The V gene is TRBV5-1, the J gene TRBJ1-1; D gene ambiguous. This receptor was obtained from an adult with non-small cell lung cancer. CDR3 DNA: TGCGCCAGCAGCGTTTCGTCAAATTCGAACACTGAAGCTTTCTTT. Encoded protein: CASSVSSNSNTEAFF.